These 4 T cell receptor beta chains came from one sample sequenced in a study of cytomegalovirus exposure and HLA in healthy donors. Primers: 60 Vbeta forward and 13 Jbeta reverse. TCRdb keeps only in-frame clones here, not all; method: immunoSEQ multiplex PCR. This table holds approximately 120,000 clones, roughly 80% found once. What was sequenced was PBMCs. These receptors were collected from a man aged 30-40 years in good health and CMV-seropositive.

The V gene is TRBV4-1, the J gene TRBJ2-3; possibly TRBD1 for D (6 bases). Trimming removed 4 bases at V and 4 bases at J, with 15 bases between. Germline V gives CDR1 MGHRA, CDR2 YSYEKL. CDR3 size: 15 residues. CDR3 sequence reads: CASSPSTGIPDTQYF. Here the CDR3 DNA reads TGCGCCAGCAGCCCCTCTACAGGGATCCCAGATACGCAGTATTTT.

In its sample, this clone was seen many times. This chain connects TRBV19 to TRBJ2-6; no reliable D call. Germline CDR1 and CDR2: LNHDA and SQIVND (reference sequence). CDR3 length: 14 residues. V was trimmed by 7 bases and J by 2 bases, leaving 9 bases between them. CDR3 amino acids: CASTPSAGANVLTF. The CDR3 coding sequence is TGTGCCAGTACCCCCTCCGCTGGGGCCAACGTCCTGACTTTC.

V gene TRBV6-6 combines with J gene TRBJ1-2; possible D gene TRBD1, 6 bases. The CDR3 contains 13 residues. Per the germline V gene, CDR1 is MNHNY and CDR2 is SVGAGI (reference sequence). V gave up 5 bases and J gave up 3 bases, with 10 bases separating them. CDR3 amino acids: CASSPAGDYGYTF. The DNA of the CDR3 is TGTGCCAGCAGTCCCGCAGGGGACTATGGCTACACCTTC.

About this clone itself: A much bigger clone sits one base away, suggesting this may be a read error. The chain has TRBV9 and TRBJ2-1; 8 bases line up with TRBD2. The length of the CDR3 is 15 residues. J was trimmed by 0 bases and V by 4 bases; bases with no gene match: 3. Germline assignment: CDR1 SGDLS and CDR2 YYNGEE. DNA of the CDR3: TGTGCCAGCAGCTTGAGCGGGAGCTCCTACAATGAGCAGTTCTTC. Protein product: CASSLSGSSYNEQFF.